Sequencing of this TCR beta chain was carried out in a study of CD8 T cells in ankylosing spondylitis (TCRdb year 2017). About the full investigation: The study profiled T cell receptor beta repertoires in healthy donors and ankylosing spondylitis patients to find disease-linked TCR variants. The full study cohort comprised some 27 ankylosing spondylitis patients and 85 to 120 healthy donors. Peripheral blood was sampled, and synovial fluid was also collected from ankylosing spondylitis patients. Broader findings and caveats from the paper: Some of the motif variants had been reported before in the synovial fluid and blood of reactive arthritis patients, a finding that suggests common disease-initiation mechanisms. The disease-linked clones were reported as significantly enriched in matched synovial fluid samples from ankylosing spondylitis patients. A CD8+ phenotype was shown by the disease-linked clones, which were found at relatively low frequencies in peripheral blood. A TCR beta motif of about eight highly homologous amino acid variants appeared characteristic of blood from ankylosing spondylitis patients.

This clonotype was recorded many times. The target of this receptor is not known. The record has no base qualities; no much larger clone is one base away. Instrument on record: Illumina HiSeq 2500. Quantitative 5'-RACE with molecular barcodes was the method used to prepare the TCR beta libraries. In the paper's pipeline: A new computational method, built on a probabilistic model of VDJ rearrangement, was used to identify disease-linked TCR variants. The public reads were quality trimmed at Q25 with fastp and then assembled into clones with MiXCR by TCRdb, keeping productive beta chains. Rows merge per CDR3 protein into single entries with the most common DNA and genes. The V and J calls here are based on TCRdb, not the publication. The sample yields more than 150,000 distinct CDR3 sequences; approximately 18% were counted once. Of the sample, more than 3.5% falls within the top ten clones. The CDR3 has 17 amino acids, counting the end cysteine and phenylalanine. Only CDR3 DNA is held: 51 bases, read in frame from base 1. Reading the germline V gene gives CDR1 SGHAT and CDR2 FQNNGV. The V end gives up 5 bases and the J end 0 bases, leaving 9 bases in the junction not matched to a gene.

The origin of this receptor is a male donor aged 5 to 29 with ankylosing spondylitis or in good health (not recorded which). Donor details come from another sample of the same person, matched by shared clones. Sequences were obtained from blood, either unsorted or a sorted T cell fraction (not recorded which). The chain is encoded by TRBV11-2 joined to TRBJ2-1; 8 central nucleotides agree with TRBD2. The bases are TGTGCCAGCAGCCCTACCCTAGCGGGTCTCTCCTACAATGAGCAGTTCTTC. It is translated as CASSPTLAGLSYNEQFF.